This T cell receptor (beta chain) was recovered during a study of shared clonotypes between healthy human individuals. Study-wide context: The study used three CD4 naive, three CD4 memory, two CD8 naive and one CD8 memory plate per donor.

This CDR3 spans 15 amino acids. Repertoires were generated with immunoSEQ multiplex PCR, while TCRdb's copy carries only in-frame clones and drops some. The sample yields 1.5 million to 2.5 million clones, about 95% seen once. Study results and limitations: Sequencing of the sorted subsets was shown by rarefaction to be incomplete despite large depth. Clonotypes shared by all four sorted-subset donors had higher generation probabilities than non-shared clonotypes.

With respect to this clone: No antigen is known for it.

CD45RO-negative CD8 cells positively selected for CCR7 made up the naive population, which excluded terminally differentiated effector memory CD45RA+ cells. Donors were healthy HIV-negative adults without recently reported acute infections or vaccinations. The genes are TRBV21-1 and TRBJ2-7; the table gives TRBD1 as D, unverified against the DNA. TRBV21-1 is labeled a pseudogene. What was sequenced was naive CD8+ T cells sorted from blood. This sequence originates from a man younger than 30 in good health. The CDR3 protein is CASSWRTGSSYEQYF. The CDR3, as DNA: TGTGCCAGCAGTTGGAGGACAGGTTCGTCCTACGAGCAGTACTTC.